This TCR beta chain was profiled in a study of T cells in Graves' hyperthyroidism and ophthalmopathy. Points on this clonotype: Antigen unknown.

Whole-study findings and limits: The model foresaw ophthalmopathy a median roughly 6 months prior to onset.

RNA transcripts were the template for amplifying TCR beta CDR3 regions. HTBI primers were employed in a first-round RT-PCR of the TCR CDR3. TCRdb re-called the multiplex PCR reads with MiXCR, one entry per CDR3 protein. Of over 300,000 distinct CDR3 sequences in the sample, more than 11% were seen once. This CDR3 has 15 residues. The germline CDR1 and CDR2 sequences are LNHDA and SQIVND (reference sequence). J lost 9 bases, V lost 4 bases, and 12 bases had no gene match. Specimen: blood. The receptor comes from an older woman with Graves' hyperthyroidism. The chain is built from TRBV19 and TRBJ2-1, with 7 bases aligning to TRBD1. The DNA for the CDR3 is TGTGCCAGTAGTACCAACCGCATCCCAGGGGGTGAGCAGTTCTTC. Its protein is CASSTNRIPGGEQFF.